Reported below is one T cell receptor beta chain. The target antigen is unknown. The sample is drawn from a study of type 1 and type 2 diabetes patients. Study background: Samples came from type 1 diabetic, type 2 diabetic or nondiabetic people, recruited in China.

V was cut by 5 bases and J by 8 bases, with 18 bases left in between. Germline CDR1 SGHTA, CDR2 FQGNSA. The CDR3 is 14 amino acids. Each diabetic donor fulfilled classification criteria for either type 1 or type 2. Each participant gave 9.5 to 10 milliliters of peripheral blood. PCR was run on genomic DNA. A primer set of 30 forward and 13 reverse primers amplified the CDR3. From the multiplex PCR reads, TCRdb called clonotypes with MiXCR, one entry per CDR3 protein. This sample has some 250,000 distinct CDR3 sequences; roughly 50% occur once, and the top ten carry approximately 15%. The study, taken as a whole, reports: Age and gender were not matched between study groups, possibly biasing interpretation.

The chain joins TRBV7-2 to TRBJ1-1; tentatively, D is TRBD1 (6 bases). This TCR derives from a man aged 18-30 years with type 2 diabetes. Material: peripheral blood mononuclear cells (PBMCs). The CDR3, as DNA: TGTGCCAGCAGCGGCTCGGGGGCTCCTAGAGAAGCTTTCTTT. Amino acid sequence: CASSGSGAPREAFF.